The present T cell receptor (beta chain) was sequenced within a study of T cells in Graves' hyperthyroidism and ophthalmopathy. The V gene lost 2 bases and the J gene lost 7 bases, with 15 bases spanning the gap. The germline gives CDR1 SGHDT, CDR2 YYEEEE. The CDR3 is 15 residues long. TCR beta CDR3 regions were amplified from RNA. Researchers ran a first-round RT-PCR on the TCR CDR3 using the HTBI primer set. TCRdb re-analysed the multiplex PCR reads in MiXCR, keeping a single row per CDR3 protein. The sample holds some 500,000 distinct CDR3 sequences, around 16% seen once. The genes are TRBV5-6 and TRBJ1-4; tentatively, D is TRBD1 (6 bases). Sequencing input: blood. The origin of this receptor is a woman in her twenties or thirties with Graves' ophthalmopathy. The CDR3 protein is CASSLVAGASEKLFF. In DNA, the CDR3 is TGTGCCAGCAGCTTAGTAGCAGGGGCAAGTGAAAAACTGTTTTTT.